This T cell receptor (beta chain) originates from a study of long-term antiretroviral therapy in people with HIV. Study-wide results and caveats: Gathering of blood took place between the mid-2000s and the late 2010s, possibly under older ART regimens. All time points showed a repertoire dominated by clones expanded before ART.

The germline V gene has CDR1 SEHNR and CDR2 FQNEAQ (reference sequence). CDR3 length equals 15 residues. The V end was cut by 5 bases, the J end by 2 bases, with 15 bases between. Survey-level immunoSEQ v3.0 assays were run. The repertoire was sequenced with immunoSEQ multiplex PCR; TCRdb's copy has only in-frame clones and lacks some. The data show roughly 23,000 clones, under 90% seen once. In regard to this clone: Its matching antigen is unknown.

The sequence was collected from a woman aged 50 to 60 with HIV. Here the sequenced sample was unsorted PBMCs, taken 1.9 years after starting antiretroviral therapy. The J gene is TRBJ1-2, the V gene TRBV7-9; no definite D call. Written as DNA, the CDR3 is TGTGCCAGCAGCGGCCGGTTCGACGGAAACTATGGCTACACCTTC. Protein sequence: CASSGRFDGNYGYTF.